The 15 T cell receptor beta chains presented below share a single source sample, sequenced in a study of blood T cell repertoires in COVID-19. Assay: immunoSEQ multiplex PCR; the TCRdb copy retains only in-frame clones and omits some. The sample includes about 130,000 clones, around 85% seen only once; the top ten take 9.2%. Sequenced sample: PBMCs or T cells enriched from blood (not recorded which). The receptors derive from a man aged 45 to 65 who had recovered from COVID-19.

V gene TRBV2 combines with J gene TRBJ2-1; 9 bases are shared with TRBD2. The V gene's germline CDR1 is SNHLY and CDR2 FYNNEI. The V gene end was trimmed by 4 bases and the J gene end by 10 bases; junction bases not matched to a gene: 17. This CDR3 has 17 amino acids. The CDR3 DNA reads TGTGCCAGCAGTGGCCCTGCGGGTGGCGGGGGGGCCAAGGAGCAGTTCTTC. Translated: CASSGPAGGGGAKEQFF.

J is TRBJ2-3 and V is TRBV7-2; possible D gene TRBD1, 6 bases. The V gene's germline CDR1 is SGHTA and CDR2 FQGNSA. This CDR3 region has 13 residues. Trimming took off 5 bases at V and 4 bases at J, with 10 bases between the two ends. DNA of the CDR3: TGTGCCAGCAGCCCTAGACAGGCAGATACGCAGTATTTT. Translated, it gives CASSPRQADTQYF.

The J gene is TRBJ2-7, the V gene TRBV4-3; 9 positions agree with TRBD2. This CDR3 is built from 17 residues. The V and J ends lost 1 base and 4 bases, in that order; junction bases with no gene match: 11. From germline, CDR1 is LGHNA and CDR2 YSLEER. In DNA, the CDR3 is TGCGCCAGCAGCCAAGGGTATGGGAGCGGGGGGATGTACGAGCAGTACTTC. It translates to CASSQGYGSGGMYEQYF.

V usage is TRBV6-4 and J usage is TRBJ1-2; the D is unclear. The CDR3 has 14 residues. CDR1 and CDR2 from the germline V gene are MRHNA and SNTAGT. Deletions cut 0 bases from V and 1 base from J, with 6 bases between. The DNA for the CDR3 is TGTGCCAGCAGTGACTCGGGCCGTAACTATGGCTACACCTTC. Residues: CASSDSGRNYGYTF.

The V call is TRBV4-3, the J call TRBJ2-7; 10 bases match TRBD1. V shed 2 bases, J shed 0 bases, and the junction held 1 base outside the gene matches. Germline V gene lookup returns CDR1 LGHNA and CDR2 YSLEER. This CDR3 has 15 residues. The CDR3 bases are TGCGCCAGCAGCCAATGGACAGGGGGCTCCTACGAGCAGTACTTC. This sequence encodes CASSQWTGGSYEQYF.

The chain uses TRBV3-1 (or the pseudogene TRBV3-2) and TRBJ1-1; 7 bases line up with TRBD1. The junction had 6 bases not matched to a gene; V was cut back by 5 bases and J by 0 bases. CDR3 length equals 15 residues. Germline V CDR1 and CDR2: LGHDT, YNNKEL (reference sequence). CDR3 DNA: TGTGCCAGCAGCTTGGGACAGCAATTGAACACTGAAGCTTTCTTT. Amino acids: CASSLGQQLNTEAFF.

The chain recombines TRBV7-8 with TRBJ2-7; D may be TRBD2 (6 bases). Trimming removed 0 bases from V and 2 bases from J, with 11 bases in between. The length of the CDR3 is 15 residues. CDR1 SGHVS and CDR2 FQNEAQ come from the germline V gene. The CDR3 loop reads CASSLASSGAYEQYF. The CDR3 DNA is TGTGCCAGCAGCTTAGCCTCGTCGGGAGCCTACGAGCAGTACTTC.

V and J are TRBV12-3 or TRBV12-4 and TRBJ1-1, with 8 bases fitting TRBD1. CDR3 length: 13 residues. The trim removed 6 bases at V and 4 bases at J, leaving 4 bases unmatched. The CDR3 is CASSRTGGTEAFF. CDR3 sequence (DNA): TGTGCCAGCAGCCGAACAGGGGGCACTGAAGCTTTCTTT.

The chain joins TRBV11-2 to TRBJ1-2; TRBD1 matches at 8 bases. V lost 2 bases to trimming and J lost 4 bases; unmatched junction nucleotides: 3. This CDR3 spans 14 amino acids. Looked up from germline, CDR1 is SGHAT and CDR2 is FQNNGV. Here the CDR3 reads CASSLWTGSYGYTF. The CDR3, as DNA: TGTGCCAGCAGCTTATGGACAGGGAGCTATGGCTACACCTTC.

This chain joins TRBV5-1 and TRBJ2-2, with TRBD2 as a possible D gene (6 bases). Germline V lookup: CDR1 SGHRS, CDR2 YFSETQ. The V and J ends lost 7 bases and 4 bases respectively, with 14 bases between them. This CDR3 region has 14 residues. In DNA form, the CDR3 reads TGCGCCAGCCTTAGGGAGGTTTCCACCGGGGAGCTGTTTTTT. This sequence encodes CASLREVSTGELFF. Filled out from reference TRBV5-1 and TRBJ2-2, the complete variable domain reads KAGVTQTPRYLIKTRGQQVTLSCSPISGHRSVSWYQQTPGQGLQFLFEYFSETQRNKGNFPGRFSGRQFSNSRSEMNVSTLELGDSALYLCASLREVSTGELFFGEGSRLTVL.

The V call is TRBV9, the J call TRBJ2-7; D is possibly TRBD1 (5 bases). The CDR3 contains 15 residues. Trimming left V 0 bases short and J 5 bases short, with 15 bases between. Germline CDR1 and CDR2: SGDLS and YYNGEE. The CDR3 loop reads CASSVGTGPSDEQYF. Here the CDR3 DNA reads TGTGCCAGCAGCGTAGGAACAGGACCATCGGACGAGCAGTACTTC.

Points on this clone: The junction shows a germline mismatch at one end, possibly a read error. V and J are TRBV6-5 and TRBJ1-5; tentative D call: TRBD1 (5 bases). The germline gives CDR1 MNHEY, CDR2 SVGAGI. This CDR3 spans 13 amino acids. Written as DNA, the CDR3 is TGTGTCAGCAGTTATGGCAGGGATCAGCCCCAGCATTTT. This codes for CVSSYGRDQPQHF.

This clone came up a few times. The CDR3 spells CASSIQGVNEQFF. Written as DNA, the CDR3 is TGTGCCAGTAGTATACAGGGCGTCAATGAGCAGTTCTTC. The chain recombines TRBV19 with TRBJ2-1, with D maybe TRBD1 (5 bases). CDR3 length: 13 amino acids. V gave up 2 bases and J gave up 6 bases, with 8 bases separating them. The germline V gene encodes CDR1 LNHDA and CDR2 SQIVND (reference sequence).

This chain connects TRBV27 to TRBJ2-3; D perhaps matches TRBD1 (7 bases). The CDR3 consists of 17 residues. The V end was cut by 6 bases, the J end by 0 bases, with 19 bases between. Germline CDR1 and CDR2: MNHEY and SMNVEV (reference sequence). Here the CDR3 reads CASRGISTGRSTDTQYF. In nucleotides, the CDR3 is TGTGCCAGCAGGGGGATATCGACAGGGAGGAGCACAGATACGCAGTATTTT.

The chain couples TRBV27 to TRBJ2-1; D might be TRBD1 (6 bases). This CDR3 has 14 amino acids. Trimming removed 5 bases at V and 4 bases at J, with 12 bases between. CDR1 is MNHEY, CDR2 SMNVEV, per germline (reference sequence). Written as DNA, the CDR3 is TGTGCCAGCAGTCCGCCCAGGGGATACAATGAGCAGTTCTTC. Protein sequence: CASSPPRGYNEQFF.